Sequencing of this T cell receptor (beta chain) was carried out in a study of T cell responses to AZD1222 COVID-19 vaccine. Sequencing used immunoSEQ multiplex PCR; TCRdb keeps in-frame clones, though not all of them. The table lists roughly 100,000 clones, 82% of them singletons. Judged by abundance, this clone is medium-sized (0.01 to 0.1%). Germline values: CDR1 MRHNA, CDR2 SNTAGT. The CDR3 is 15 residues long. The V and J ends lost 1 base and 0 bases respectively, with 8 bases between them. The J gene is TRBJ2-3, the V gene TRBV6-4; D remains ambiguous. The TCR comes from an adult in good health. The specimen was peripheral blood, collected on day 0 of AZD1222 vaccination. DNA of the CDR3: TGTGCCAGCAGTGACTTACCCGATAGCACAGATACGCAGTATTTT. It codes for CASSDLPDSTDTQYF.